This entry features one T cell receptor beta chain sequence. Antigen unknown. The authors obtained over 95% purity in all sorted populations. The entry originates in a study of beta chain features in type 1 diabetes. Study conclusions and caveats: Junctions at VDJ sites from type 1 diabetes patients had fewer insertions and more deletions.

V lost 7 bases and J lost 1; bases outside the gene matches: 9. The germline gives CDR1 SGHAT, CDR2 FQNNGV. This CDR3 spans 16 amino acids. The entirety of the isolated RNA underwent reverse transcription, so expressed TCRB transcripts were sequenced. The method was immunoSEQ multiplex PCR; TCRdb's version includes in-frame clones alone and lacks a portion of them. The sample includes over 15,000 clones, about 50% seen only once; the top ten take approximately 0.42%. V gene TRBV11-2 combines with J gene TRBJ2-4, with TRBD2 matching over 8 bases. The TCR was taken from a man aged 18-30 years in good health. The material sequenced was stem cell memory CD4+ T cells from blood. Here the CDR3 DNA reads TGTGCCAGCAACCGGGGGGGGCGTATGGCCAAAAACATTCAGTACTTC. Translating gives CASNRGGRMAKNIQYF.